The 5 T cell receptor beta chains in this list originate from one sample, sequenced in a study of cytomegalovirus exposure and HLA in healthy donors. Primers for the PCR totalled 60 Vbeta and 13 Jbeta. The protocol was immunoSEQ multiplex PCR, while the TCRdb copy is restricted to in-frame clones and leaves out a portion. This sample has about 130,000 clones, with roughly 76% found just once. Sequenced: PBMCs. The source is a woman aged 50 to 60 in good health and CMV-seronegative.

In the case of this clone: Other DNA sequences in the same sample also yield this CDR3. The chain recombines TRBV7-2 with TRBJ1-3; D call uncertain. Trimming pared 0 bases from V and 4 bases from J, leaving 7 bases between. CDR1 is SGHTA and CDR2 is FQGNSA in the germline V gene. CDR3 length equals 14 residues. As DNA, the CDR3 is TGTGCCAGCAGCTTAGCATTTCCGGGAAACACCATATATTTT. This sequence encodes CASSLAFPGNTIYF.

V gene TRBV19 combines with J gene TRBJ2-7; 8 bases are a match to TRBD2. This CDR3 is 15 amino acids long. Germline CDR1 is LNHDA and CDR2 is SQIVND (reference sequence). The V gene end was trimmed by 8 bases and the J gene end by 6 bases; junction bases not matched to a gene: 15. In nucleotides, the CDR3 is TGTGCCAGTCTCCCTACTGCAGGCGCGGGAGGCGAGCAGTACTTC. It is translated as CASLPTAGAGGEQYF.

This clone was detected ten times or more. The V call is TRBV7-8, the J call TRBJ1-5; D not certain. Germline V gene data show CDR1 as SGHVS and CDR2 as FQNEAQ. CDR3 length equals 15 residues. V lost 5 bases to trimming and J lost 4 bases, with 15 bases between them. The CDR3 nucleotides are TGTGCCAGCAGCCCTGCCCTTGGGGAGAATCAGCCCCAGCATTTT. It specifies CASSPALGENQPQHF.

This sequence joins TRBV19 and TRBJ1-3, with D uncertain. The V end was cut by 8 bases, the J end by 4 bases, with 12 bases between. Germline CDR1 is LNHDA and CDR2 is SQIVND (reference sequence). The CDR3 consists of 13 residues. The CDR3 region has the DNA TGTGCCAGTCAAGGAGATCCCGGAAACACCATATATTTT. Protein sequence: CASQGDPGNTIYF.

This chain links TRBV19 with TRBJ2-7; 11 bases line up with TRBD2. Germline V lookup: CDR1 LNHDA, CDR2 SQIVND (reference sequence). This CDR3 spans 16 amino acids. V trimming: 3 bases; J trimming: 3 bases; junction bases outside the gene matches: 7. CDR3 sequence (DNA): TGTGCCAGTAGTATTGGGTCTAGCGGGAGGTTCTACGAGCAGTACTTC. Its protein is CASSIGSSGRFYEQYF.